The 31 T cell receptor beta chains below were found in one sample sequenced in a study of blood T cell repertoires in COVID-19. Sequencing was performed with immunoSEQ multiplex PCR; in TCRdb, only in-frame clones are kept and a portion is missing. This sample yields 50,000 to 75,000 clones, of which roughly 78% are seen a single time; over 3% belongs to the top ten. The sample was peripheral blood. The receptors stem from a man aged 60 to 75 with acute or convalescent COVID-19.

The genes are TRBV5-1 and TRBJ2-7, with 9 bases aligning to TRBD1. The trim removed 4 bases at V and 6 bases at J, leaving 5 bases unmatched. There are 13 residues in the CDR3. CDR1 is SGHRS and CDR2 is YFSETQ in the germline V gene. The CDR3 nucleotides read TGCGCCAGCAGCAATCCGACAGGGGGCGAGCAGTACTTC. Amino acid sequence: CASSNPTGGEQYF.

The V and J genes are TRBV7-9 and TRBJ2-3; the D is unclear. The germline CDR1 and CDR2 sequences are SEHNR and FQNEAQ (reference sequence). V lost 2 bases, J lost 6 bases, and 6 bases lay in between. CDR3 length: 12 residues. CDR3 in DNA: TGTGCCAGCAGCTTACGTCGGGATACGCAGTATTTT. Translating gives CASSLRRDTQYF.

The chain combines TRBV6-2 or TRBV6-3 with TRBJ1-2; tentatively, D is TRBD1 (6 bases). Germline V gene lookup returns CDR1 MNHEY and CDR2 SVGEGT. Trimming left V 3 bases short and J 6 bases short, with 29 bases between. The CDR3 is 19 amino acids. The CDR3 DNA sequence: TGTGCCAGCAGTTATCCATACCCAGGAACAGGGTCGGCAGAGGATGGCTACACCTTC. It encodes CASSYPYPGTGSAEDGYTF.

The rearrangement joins TRBV28 to TRBJ2-7; D is perhaps TRBD1 (6 bases). The V end lost 6 bases, the J end lost 2 bases, and 20 bases lay between the germline ends. This CDR3 region has 16 residues. Germline values: CDR1 MDHEN, CDR2 SYDVKM. CDR3 bases: TGTGCCAGCAGCCAAGCGATCGACAGGCCACCCTACGAGCAGTACTTC. Translated, it gives CASSQAIDRPPYEQYF.

The V call is TRBV11-2, the J call TRBJ1-2; a weak D match, TRBD1 (5 bases). CDR1 and CDR2 from the germline V gene are SGHAT and FQNNGV. V was pared by 2 bases and J by 2 bases, with 6 bases between. The CDR3 runs 13 residues. CDR3 in DNA: TGTGCCAGCAGCTTAAAGGGGAACTATGGCTACACCTTC. This translates into CASSLKGNYGYTF.

V usage is TRBV11-2 and J usage is TRBJ1-5; 9 nucleotides align to TRBD1. This CDR3 has 18 amino acids. CDR1 and CDR2 (germline): SGHAT, FQNNGV. V was pared by 1 base and J by 5 bases, with 12 bases of the junction left unmatched. This CDR3 reads CASSLGRWDRAFYQPQHF. In DNA form, the CDR3 reads TGTGCCAGCAGCTTAGGCCGGTGGGACAGGGCCTTTTATCAGCCCCAGCATTTT.

This chain joins TRBV19 and TRBJ1-5; 12 bases are shared with TRBD1. The V segment lost 2 bases and the J segment 9 bases; nucleotides outside the gene matches: 8. The germline V gene encodes CDR1 LNHDA and CDR2 SQIVND (reference sequence). The CDR3 has 16 amino acids. This chain's CDR3 is CASSIMGQGAAWPQHF. The CDR3, as DNA: TGTGCCAGTAGTATAATGGGACAGGGGGCGGCGTGGCCCCAGCATTTT.

The chain has TRBV6-1 and TRBJ1-3; D is perhaps TRBD1 (5 bases). Per the germline V gene, CDR1 is MNHNS and CDR2 is SASEGT. The CDR3 totals 14 residues. The germline V and J ends were trimmed by 2 bases and 4 bases, with 9 bases remaining between them. The CDR3 sequence: CASSEPYRGNTIYF. CDR3 bases: TGTGCCAGCAGTGAACCGTACAGGGGAAACACCATATATTTT.

This chain connects TRBV5-1 to TRBJ2-5; unclear D gene. The V and J ends lost 4 bases and 4 bases respectively, with 8 bases between them. Germline CDR1 and CDR2: SGHRS and YFSETQ. This CDR3 region has 12 residues. The CDR3 sequence: CASSASRETQYF. CDR3 nucleotide sequence: TGCGCCAGCAGCGCGAGTAGAGAGACCCAGTACTTC.

The rearrangement links TRBV18 to TRBJ2-1; D possibly corresponds to TRBD2 (6 bases). The CDR3 runs 13 residues. Germline V lookup: CDR1 KGHSH, CDR2 LQKENI. V was cut by 6 bases and J by 4 bases, with 10 bases left in between. The DNA for the CDR3 is TGTGCCAGCTCCGGACTAACGTACAATGAGCAGTTCTTC. It specifies CASSGLTYNEQFF.

The CDR3 here is CASSFSTGGLNQPQHF. The DNA for the CDR3 is TGTGCCAGCAGTTTCTCAACAGGGGGACTAAATCAGCCCCAGCATTTT. The chain links TRBV28 to TRBJ1-5; 8 nucleotides match TRBD1. CDR3 length: 16 residues. The V segment lost 3 bases and the J segment 4 bases; nucleotides outside the gene matches: 8. In germline, CDR1 is MDHEN, CDR2 SYDVKM.

The chain is built from TRBV27 and TRBJ2-7; the D gene is possibly TRBD2 (6 bases). Germline assignment: CDR1 MNHEY and CDR2 SMNVEV (reference sequence). This CDR3 region has 15 residues. Trimming took 6 bases from V and 6 from J, leaving 21 bases between them. In nucleotides, the CDR3 is TGTGCCAGCAGCCCAATCCAGGAGGGCCTGGGCGAGCAGTACTTC. Translating gives CASSPIQEGLGEQYF.

The V and J genes are TRBV7-9 and TRBJ1-4; D perhaps matches TRBD1 (5 bases). The V end lost 0 bases, the J end lost 8 bases, and 19 bases lay between the germline ends. CDR3 length equals 17 residues. Germline assignment: CDR1 SEHNR and CDR2 FQNEAQ (reference sequence). DNA of the CDR3: TGTGCCAGCAGCTTAGCTGGCAGGGCTTCGGTGAAGGAAAAACTGTTTTTT. This translates into CASSLAGRASVKEKLFF.

The rearrangement uses TRBV6-2 or TRBV6-3 and TRBJ1-1; D gene unclear. In germline, CDR1 is MNHEY, CDR2 SVGEGT. This CDR3 has 14 residues. V lost 3 bases, J lost 10 bases, and 18 bases lay in between. The chain's CDR3 is CASSYQDSIGRAFF. In nucleotides, the CDR3 is TGTGCCAGCAGTTATCAGGACTCCATAGGGAGAGCTTTCTTT.

This clone appeared a single time. The CDR3 is CASTSRGFYQPQHF. The CDR3 DNA follows: TGTGCCAGCACCTCGCGGGGTTTCTATCAGCCCCAGCATTTT. The chain combines TRBV6-5 with TRBJ1-5; D gene ambiguous. The CDR3 extends over 14 amino acids. The V and J ends lost 7 bases and 5 bases respectively, with 15 bases between them. Germline lookup yields CDR1 MNHEY and CDR2 SVGAGI.

The chain links TRBV4-2 to TRBJ2-3; TRBD2 agrees at 8 bases. The CDR3 consists of 15 residues. The V and J ends lost 0 bases and 5 bases, in that order; junction bases with no gene match: 4. CDR1 is LGHNA, CDR2 YNFKEQ, per germline. CDR3 bases: TGTGCCAGCAGCCAAGAATACAGCGGGAGAGATACGCAGTATTTT. Its translation is CASSQEYSGRDTQYF.

This clone was observed a handful of times. The chain couples TRBV29-1 to TRBJ2-2; 7 positions match TRBD2. The trim removed 8 bases at V and 9 bases at J, leaving 12 bases unmatched. The germline CDR1 and CDR2 sequences are SQVTM and ANQGSEA. The CDR3 is made up of 13 amino acids. CDR3 protein: CSIGGSGGRELFF. CDR3 in DNA: TGCAGCATAGGCGGGTCGGGAGGCAGGGAGCTGTTTTTT.

The J gene is TRBJ1-1, the V gene TRBV20-1; D is uncertain. Trimming took 4 bases from V and 6 from J, leaving 9 bases between them. CDR1 DFQATT and CDR2 SNEGSKA come from the germline V gene (reference sequence). The CDR3 length is 11 residues. The CDR3 spells CSAKRVAEAFF. CDR3 sequence (DNA): TGCAGTGCTAAACGGGTGGCTGAAGCTTTCTTT.

The chain carries TRBV6-5 and TRBJ2-7; TRBD2 matches at 8 bases. This CDR3 contains 15 residues. V was pared by 0 bases and J by 2 bases, with 3 bases of the junction left unmatched. Germline assignment: CDR1 MNHEY and CDR2 SVGAGI. The CDR3 DNA sequence: TGTGCCAGCAGTTACTCAGGACTAGCCCCCTACGAGCAGTACTTC. Residues: CASSYSGLAPYEQYF.

The rearrangement joins TRBV2 to TRBJ2-3; TRBD1 is a possible D gene (7 bases). The CDR3 sequence is 12 residues long. Trimming cost V 6 bases and J 4 bases, with 8 bases left between them. CDR1 and CDR2 (germline): SNHLY, FYNNEI. CDR3 nucleotides: TGTGCCAGCAGCAGGGGGGCAGATACGCAGTATTTT. It codes for CASSRGADTQYF.

This chain joins TRBV3-1 (or the pseudogene TRBV3-2) and TRBJ1-1; D uncertain. CDR1 and CDR2 (germline): LGHDT, YNNKEL (reference sequence). V lost 3 bases, J lost 9 bases, and 11 bases lay in between. CDR3 length: 12 residues. The CDR3 DNA follows: TGTGCCAGCAGCCAGCTCGGGGTGCAAGCTTTCTTT. Amino acids: CASSQLGVQAFF.

Here the CDR3 reads CAWRSNSPLHF. Here the CDR3 DNA reads TGTGCCTGGAGGTCGAATTCACCCCTCCACTTT. V gene TRBV30 combines with J gene TRBJ1-6; no clear D gene. Trimming stripped 3 bases from V and 7 bases from J, with 4 bases between. Germline V gene sequence: CDR1 GTSNPN, CDR2 SVGIG (reference sequence). CDR3 length: 11 amino acids.

This clone was counted once. The chain recombines TRBV12-3 or TRBV12-4 with TRBJ1-4; 7 bases line up with TRBD1. This CDR3 region has 13 residues. Trimming cost V 6 bases and J 8 bases; bases outside gene matches: 6. CDR3 sequence (DNA): TGTGCCAGCAGCCGACGACAGGGAGAAAAACTGTTTTTT. Translated, it gives CASSRRQGEKLFF.

This clone was picked up a small number of times. The chain couples TRBV18 to TRBJ1-4, with 7 bases matching TRBD1. The CDR3 length is 13 residues. In germline, CDR1 is KGHSH, CDR2 LQKENI. The V segment lost 4 bases and the J segment 8 bases; nucleotides outside the gene matches: 4. Here the CDR3 DNA reads TGTGCCAGCTCACAGGGGGCGGAGGAAAAACTGTTTTTT. It translates to CASSQGAEEKLFF.

The chain uses TRBV18 and TRBJ2-1; perhaps TRBD1 as D (5 bases). This CDR3 region has 14 residues. From germline, CDR1 is KGHSH and CDR2 LQKENI. Trimming stripped 5 bases from V and 6 bases from J, with 14 bases between. The CDR3 protein is CASSLNKGANEQFF. Written as DNA, the CDR3 is TGTGCCAGCTCATTAAATAAAGGGGCCAATGAGCAGTTCTTC.

By proportion, this clone is medium-sized. The J gene is TRBJ2-2, the V gene TRBV19; D may be TRBD1 (5 bases). CDR1 is LNHDA and CDR2 is SQIVND in the germline V gene (reference sequence). Trimming shortened V by 8 bases and J by 0 bases, and 7 bases separated the two germline ends. The CDR3 runs 13 residues. DNA of the CDR3: TGTGCCAGTGCGGACACGAACACCGGGGAGCTGTTTTTT. Translating it yields CASADTNTGELFF.

CDR3 amino acids: CASSQGLAGYHEQYF. The CDR3 DNA follows: TGTGCCAGCAGCCAAGGACTAGCGGGATATCACGAGCAGTACTTC. V is TRBV7-8 and J is TRBJ2-7; the match to TRBD2 covers 12 bases. Trimming at V came to 5 bases and at J to 5 bases, leaving 7 bases not matched to a gene. This CDR3 region has 15 residues. CDR1 SGHVS and CDR2 FQNEAQ come from the germline V gene. The whole variable domain, filled in from reference TRBV7-8 and TRBJ2-7, reads GAGVSQSPRYKVAKRGQDVALRCDPISGHVSLFWYQQALGQGPEFLTYFQNEAQLDKSGLPSDRFFAERPEGSVSTLKIQRTQQEDSAVYLCASSQGLAGYHEQYFGPGTRLTVT.

CDR3 sequence reads: CASSYSMAEQFF. The CDR3 DNA follows: TGTGCCAGCAGTTACTCGATGGCAGAGCAGTTCTTC. The gene calls are TRBV6-6 and TRBJ2-1; D remains ambiguous. The CDR3 is made up of 12 amino acids. Per germline, CDR1 MNHNY and CDR2 SVGAGI (reference sequence). The V end was cut by 0 bases, the J end by 10 bases, with 7 bases between.

This rearrangement joins TRBV6-5 to TRBJ2-7; 10 nucleotides align to TRBD1. Germline V gives CDR1 MNHEY, CDR2 SVGAGI. The CDR3 extends over 14 amino acids. Losses at the gene ends were 7 bases for V and 7 bases for J; bases not matched to a gene: 10. CDR3 in amino acids: CASTPGQGRGEQYF. CDR3 coding DNA: TGTGCCAGCACCCCGGGACAGGGGCGGGGAGAGCAGTACTTC.

This clone came up a few times. V usage is TRBV4-1 and J usage is TRBJ2-7; 9 positions agree with TRBD2. After removal of 0 bases from V and 3 bases from J, the junction contained 9 bases not matched to a gene. This CDR3 has 17 residues. Looked up from germline, CDR1 is MGHRA and CDR2 is YSYEKL. DNA for the CDR3: TGCGCCAGCAGCCAAGATCTTGGGACTAGCCGGATCTACGAGCAGTACTTC. Translating it yields CASSQDLGTSRIYEQYF.

The J gene is TRBJ1-1, the V gene TRBV6-1, with 10 bases matching TRBD1. CDR1 and CDR2 from the germline V gene are MNHNS and SASEGT. The ends lost 3 bases at V and 0 bases at J; junction bases unmatched: 7. The CDR3 loop spans 17 amino acids. CDR3 protein: CASSDPGTGVVNTEAFF. For the CDR3, the DNA is TGTGCCAGCAGTGACCCGGGGACAGGGGTTGTGAACACTGAAGCTTTCTTT.